The 24 T cell receptor beta chains below come from one sample, sequenced in a study of T cell repertoires in ileal Crohn's disease. Produced via immunoSEQ multiplex PCR; TCRdb's table is partial and in-frame only. The profile shows over 14,000 clones, 80% to 85% of them singletons. Sequences were obtained from ileal tissue. Receptors were obtained from an adult with Crohn's disease.

The chain couples TRBV11-2 to TRBJ1-1; D is ambiguous. The ends were cut back, 8 bases at V and 4 bases at J, with 14 bases in the middle. This CDR3 contains 13 residues. Per the germline V gene, CDR1 is SGHAT and CDR2 is FQNNGV. The CDR3 protein is CASALQRVTEAFF. The DNA for the CDR3 is TGTGCCAGCGCTCTGCAACGGGTCACTGAAGCTTTCTTT.

This chain connects TRBV9 to TRBJ2-7, with 9 bases lining up with TRBD1. From germline, CDR1 is SGDLS and CDR2 YYNGEE. With V trimmed by 0 bases and J by 5 bases, 6 bases remained unmatched. The CDR3 runs to 15 residues. The CDR3 DNA sequence: TGTGCCAGCAGCGTAGGAGGGACAGGGTCCCACGAGCAGTACTTC. Translation gives CASSVGGTGSHEQYF.

CDR3 in DNA: TGTGCCAGCAGACCACCACAGGGGGCTAGCTATGGCTACACCTTC. It is translated as CASRPPQGASYGYTF. The chain employs TRBV6-6 and TRBJ1-2, with TRBD1 matching over 9 bases. CDR1 and CDR2 from the germline V gene are MNHNY and SVGAGI (reference sequence). The junction had 9 bases not matched to a gene; V was cut back by 6 bases and J by 4 bases. This CDR3 spans 15 amino acids.

This clone was seen just once. V is TRBV5-1 and J is TRBJ1-5, with D possibly matching TRBD1 (5 bases). V shed 4 bases and J shed 7 bases, with 18 bases lying between them. In germline, CDR1 is SGHRS, CDR2 YFSETQ. The CDR3 extends over 15 amino acids. The CDR3 reads CASSPTWGDRQPQHF. The CDR3 nucleotides are TGCGCCAGCAGCCCCACCTGGGGGGATAGGCAGCCCCAGCATTTT.

The genes are TRBV7-3 and TRBJ2-5, with 11 bases that match TRBD2. The V gene end was trimmed by 2 bases and the J gene end by 2 bases; junction bases not matched to a gene: 7. There are 17 residues in the CDR3. CDR1 is SGHTA and CDR2 is FQGTGA in the germline V gene. CDR3 protein: CASSLGPPSGGQETQYF. CDR3 DNA: TGTGCCAGCAGCTTAGGCCCCCCTAGCGGGGGGCAAGAGACCCAGTACTTC. Full variable domain (outside the CDR3, taken from reference TRBV7-3 and TRBJ2-5): GAGVSQTPSNKVTEKGKYVELRCDPISGHTALYWYRQSLGQGPEFLIYFQGTGAADDSGLPNDRFFAVRPEGSVSTLKIQRTERGDSAVYLCASSLGPPSGGQETQYFGPGTRLLVL.

The chain joins TRBV27 to TRBJ2-7; maybe TRBD2 (5 bases). Germline values: CDR1 MNHEY, CDR2 SMNVEV (reference sequence). This CDR3 has 14 amino acids. Trimming stripped 1 base from V and 1 base from J, with 8 bases between. CDR3 in DNA: TGTGCCAGCAGTTTATATCGGGATTCCTACGAGCAGTACTTC. This encodes CASSLYRDSYEQYF.

V usage is TRBV6-6 and J usage is TRBJ2-7; D perhaps matches TRBD2 (6 bases). Germline-derived CDR1 and CDR2 are MNHNY and SVGAGI (reference sequence). The CDR3 has 13 residues. Between the trimmed V and J ends, which lost 10 bases and 7 bases, there was a span of 20 bases. The CDR3 DNA follows: TGTGCCACCTCGGAGGGGCGGAATCGAGAGCAGTACTTC. It specifies CATSEGRNREQYF.

The V and J genes are TRBV10-1 and TRBJ1-1, with 7 positions matching TRBD1. This CDR3 is built from 13 residues. The germline CDR1 and CDR2 sequences are WNHNN and SYGVQD (reference sequence). Unmatched junction bases numbered 8, after V lost 8 bases and J lost 5 bases. CDR3 region: CASRDSGRTEAFF. The CDR3 nucleotides are TGCGCCAGCCGGGACAGCGGGAGGACTGAAGCTTTCTTT.

This chain uses TRBV18 with TRBJ1-1; D unclear. V was clipped by 4 bases and J by 3 bases, with 12 bases between them. Germline V CDR1 and CDR2: KGHSH, LQKENI. The CDR3 contains 14 residues. CDR3 nucleotides: TGTGCCAGCTCACGGGAGGCGTCGGACACTGAAGCTTTCTTT. As protein: CASSREASDTEAFF. Full variable domain (rest looked up from reference TRBV18 and TRBJ1-1): NAGVMQNPRHLVRRRGQEARLRCSPMKGHSHVYWYRQLPEEGLKFMVYLQKENIIDESGMPKERFSAEFPKEGPSILRIQQVVRGDSAAYFCASSREASDTEAFFGQGTRLTVV.

V and J are TRBV4-1 and TRBJ1-2; D is ambiguous. The CDR3 length is 13 residues. Germline assignment: CDR1 MGHRA and CDR2 YSYEKL. The V and J ends lost 0 bases and 5 bases respectively, with 7 bases between them. CDR3 in amino acids: CASSQDGGYGYTF. CDR3 DNA sequence: TGCGCCAGCAGCCAAGACGGAGGGTATGGCTACACCTTC.

This chain connects TRBV5-1 to TRBJ1-2; no reliable D call. The V gene's germline CDR1 is SGHRS and CDR2 YFSETQ. The length of the CDR3 is 14 residues. Trimming removed 3 bases from V and 2 bases from J, with 11 bases in between. The CDR3, as DNA: TGCGCCAGCAGCTCCGGGATCGTAAACTATGGCTACACCTTC. Translated: CASSSGIVNYGYTF.

The V gene is TRBV27, the J gene TRBJ2-3, with 10 bases identical to TRBD2. Germline V gene sequence: CDR1 MNHEY, CDR2 SMNVEV (reference sequence). This CDR3 is built from 18 residues. J was trimmed by 0 bases and V by 3 bases; bases with no gene match: 9. Written as DNA, the CDR3 is TGTGCCAGCAGTTTGCTCGGGACTAGCGTGTCTAGCACAGATACGCAGTATTTT. Translating gives CASSLLGTSVSSTDTQYF.

This clone counts as medium-sized. The V call is TRBV7-9, the J call TRBJ2-2; D call uncertain. The germline CDR1 and CDR2 sequences are SEHNR and FQNEAQ (reference sequence). Between the trimmed V and J ends, which lost 3 bases and 2 bases, there was a span of 4 bases. The CDR3 spans 13 residues. For the CDR3, the DNA is TGTGCCAGCAGCTTCGGTAACACCGGGGAGCTGTTTTTT. It encodes CASSFGNTGELFF.

The V gene is TRBV5-4, the J gene TRBJ1-6, with a tentative D call TRBD1 (6 bases). Trimming left V 0 bases short and J 7 bases short, with 11 bases between. Germline assignment: CDR1 SGHNT and CDR2 YYREEE (reference sequence). CDR3 length: 15 amino acids. The CDR3 DNA is TGTGCCAGCAGCTTGGGTGCAGGGGTGAATTCACCCCTCCACTTT. It yields the protein CASSLGAGVNSPLHF. Complete variable domain (other parts from reference TRBV5-4 and TRBJ1-6): ETGVTQSPTHLIKTRGQQVTLRCSSQSGHNTVSWYQQALGQGPQFIFQYYREEENGRGNFPPRFSGLQFPNYSSELNVNALELDDSALYLCASSLGAGVNSPLHFGNGTRLTVT.

Here the CDR3 reads CASSSPSVGNEQFF. CDR3 sequence (DNA): TGTGCCAGCAGCAGTCCTAGCGTCGGAAATGAGCAGTTCTTC. The J gene is TRBJ2-1, the V gene TRBV21-1; no check of the table's D call, TRBD2, against the DNA was made. TRBV21-1 is given as a pseudogene. This CDR3 comprises 14 residues.

The chain carries TRBV6-5 and TRBJ2-7, with D possibly being TRBD2 (6 bases). CDR1 and CDR2 (germline): MNHEY, SVGAGI. This CDR3 is 14 amino acids long. V gave up 0 bases and J gave up 0 bases, with 6 bases separating them. The DNA of the CDR3 is TGTGCCAGCAGTTACTCGGGGGGCTCCTACGAGCAGTACTTC. Protein: CASSYSGGSYEQYF.

A few counts support this clone. The V and J genes are TRBV10-3 and TRBJ2-7; possible D gene TRBD1, 5 bases. Germline V gene data show CDR1 as ENHRY and CDR2 as SYGVKD. Trimming took off 6 bases at V and 9 bases at J, with 12 bases between the two ends. The CDR3 covers 11 residues. The CDR3 loop is CAIRGHIGQYF. CDR3 DNA: TGTGCCATCAGGGGGCATATCGGGCAGTACTTC.

The CDR3 reads CASSQGVYNEQFF. For the CDR3, the DNA is TGTGCCAGCAGTCAGGGGGTCTACAATGAGCAGTTCTTC. The gene calls are TRBV6-5 and TRBJ2-1, with TRBD1 matching 7 bases. CDR1 and CDR2 (germline): MNHEY, SVGAGI. J was trimmed by 3 bases and V by 5 bases; bases with no gene match: 1. The CDR3 runs to 13 residues.

The gene calls are TRBV11-2 and TRBJ1-1, with D possibly TRBD1 on 5 matching bases. CDR3 size: 15 residues. The germline V and J ends were trimmed by 0 bases and 0 bases, with 8 bases remaining between them. Germline loops: CDR1 SGHAT, CDR2 FQNNGV. CDR3 DNA sequence: TGTGCCAGCAGCTTAGAGCAGGGAATGAACACTGAAGCTTTCTTT. Residues: CASSLEQGMNTEAFF.

The gene calls are TRBV6-5 and TRBJ2-7, with D perhaps matching TRBD1 (6 bases). CDR1 is MNHEY, CDR2 SVGAGI, per germline. V was trimmed by 5 bases and J by 7 bases, leaving 15 bases between them. CDR3 length: 13 residues. CDR3 amino acids: CASSTPQGWEQYF. CDR3 bases: TGTGCCAGCAGTACACCACAGGGCTGGGAGCAGTACTTC.

V is TRBV5-6 and J is TRBJ2-1; 7 bases agree with TRBD2. The CDR3 is 18 amino acids. CDR1 is SGHDT, CDR2 YYEEEE, per germline. Trimming cost V 1 base and J 2 bases; bases outside gene matches: 12. The CDR3 spells CASSLSFKKAGAYNEQFF. The CDR3 DNA is TGTGCCAGCAGCTTGTCGTTTAAGAAGGCGGGAGCCTACAATGAGCAGTTCTTC. The whole variable domain, remainder taken from reference TRBV5-6 and TRBJ2-1, is DAGVTQSPTHLIKTRGQQVTLRCSPKSGHDTVSWYQQALGQGPQFIFQYYEEEERQRGNFPDRFSGHQFPNYSSELNVNALLLGDSALYLCASSLSFKKAGAYNEQFFGPGTRLTVL.

The chain uses TRBV20-1 and TRBJ1-2; 10 nucleotides match TRBD1. The CDR3 has 11 amino acids. V shed 7 bases, J shed 5 bases, and the junction held 1 base outside the gene matches. Germline V gene data show CDR1 as DFQATT and CDR2 as SNEGSKA (reference sequence). CDR3 residues: CSGQGAYGYTF. CDR3 in DNA: TGCAGTGGACAGGGGGCATATGGCTACACCTTC.

This chain joins TRBV2 and TRBJ2-3; TRBD1 matches 11 bases. The CDR3 sequence is 13 residues long. Germline loops: CDR1 SNHLY, CDR2 FYNNEI. J gave up 6 bases and V 6 bases, and 2 bases lay outside the gene matches. This CDR3 is CASRGQGGDTQYF. The CDR3 DNA sequence: TGTGCCAGCAGGGGACAGGGGGGTGATACGCAGTATTTT.

This sequence joins TRBV7-2 and TRBJ2-7; D is unresolved. V was trimmed by 3 bases and J by 0 bases, leaving 6 bases between them. The germline V gene has CDR1 SGHTA and CDR2 FQGNSA. The CDR3 contains 13 residues. CDR3 DNA: TGTGCCAGCAGCTTGCGGCCCTCCTACGAGCAGTACTTC. It codes for CASSLRPSYEQYF.